These 14 T cell receptor beta chains originate from one sample sequenced in a study of T cell repertoires in cytomegalovirus infection. No antigen has been identified for these receptors. TCRdb re-called the reads with MiXCR, one entry per CDR3 protein. Seen here are about 110,000 distinct CDR3 sequences, 30% observed once, and the top ten hold around 41%. Sequencing was performed on CD8+ T cells from cultured PBMCs, taken from culture after CMV antigen stimulation. The receptors shown here come from a human donor in good health (CMV status not recorded). Some clones in this sample may be carry-over from other donors' samples.

This clonotype was found a few times. CDR3 nucleotide sequence: TGCAGTGCTAGGCTCGGGAATGAGCAGTTCTTC. It encodes CSARLGNEQFF. The chain is built from TRBV20-1 and TRBJ2-1; no clear D. CDR1 is DFQATT and CDR2 is SNEGSKA in the germline V gene (reference sequence). This CDR3 has 11 amino acids. Trimming removed 3 bases at V and 7 bases at J, with 7 bases between.

The J gene is TRBJ1-3, the V gene TRBV5-6, with no clear D. Germline assignment: CDR1 SGHDT and CDR2 YYEEEE. The CDR3 totals 12 residues. V dropped 4 bases and J dropped 3 bases, with 5 bases sitting between them. In DNA, the CDR3 is TGTGCCAGCAGCACACATGGAAACACCATATATTTT. Amino acid sequence: CASSTHGNTIYF.

The chain uses TRBV20-1 and TRBJ2-3; 7 nucleotides match TRBD2. The CDR3 length is 14 residues. V was clipped by 3 bases and J by 0 bases; unmatched bases: 3. From germline, CDR1 is DFQATT and CDR2 SNEGSKA (reference sequence). CDR3 coding DNA: TGCAGTGCTAGGCTAGCGGATAGCACAGATACGCAGTATTTT. It codes for CSARLADSTDTQYF.

The chain couples TRBV20-1 to TRBJ2-5, with 7 bases lining up with TRBD2. The CDR3 loop spans 14 amino acids. V lost 0 bases to trimming and J lost 5 bases; unmatched junction nucleotides: 6. Germline-derived CDR1 and CDR2 are DFQATT and SNEGSKA (reference sequence). CDR3 nucleotides: TGCAGTGCTAGAGATCGGCTAGCGGACGAGACCCAGTACTTC. It yields the protein CSARDRLADETQYF.

Comments on this clonotype: A read error may produce the germline difference seen at one junction end. This chain connects TRBV10-3 to TRBJ1-1; tentatively, D is TRBD1 (5 bases). This CDR3 contains 13 residues. Looked up from germline, CDR1 is ENHRY and CDR2 is SYGVKD. DNA of the CDR3: TGTGCCATCAGTGAGGGGGGGAACACTAAAGCTTTCTTT. Its translation is CAISEGGNTKAFF.

The gene calls are TRBV7-8 and TRBJ2-5; a weak D match, TRBD1 (5 bases). Looked up from germline, CDR1 is SGHVS and CDR2 is FQNEAQ. Trimming shortened V by 0 bases and J by 5 bases, and 13 bases separated the two germline ends. CDR3 size: 15 residues. DNA for the CDR3: TGTGCCAGCAGCTTAGCGGTGGCAGGGTGGGAGACCCAGTACTTC. Translated: CASSLAVAGWETQYF.

The V and J genes are TRBV19 and TRBJ2-7; 7 positions match TRBD1. The CDR3 spans 14 residues. CDR1 and CDR2 (germline): LNHDA, SQIVND (reference sequence). The trim removed 7 bases at V and 2 bases at J, leaving 8 bases unmatched. The CDR3 spells CASTDRVFPYEQYF. CDR3 in DNA: TGTGCCAGTACCGACAGGGTTTTCCCCTACGAGCAGTACTTC.

This sequence joins TRBV27 and TRBJ1-4; D remains unclear. In germline, CDR1 is MNHEY, CDR2 SMNVEV (reference sequence). The V end lost 7 bases, the J end lost 5 bases, and 17 bases lay between the germline ends. The CDR3 contains 15 residues. CDR3 in amino acids: CASMRTINQNEKLFF. The CDR3 nucleotides read TGTGCCAGCATGAGGACTATCAACCAGAATGAAAAACTGTTTTTT.

This clonotype was counted only a few times. The chain couples TRBV6-5 to TRBJ1-1, with D possibly TRBD1 on 5 matching bases. The length of the CDR3 is 13 residues. Germline V gene sequence: CDR1 MNHEY, CDR2 SVGAGI. With 0 bases removed from V and 4 bases from J, the gap between germline ends came to 6 bases. The CDR3 here is CASSYSGATEAFF. Here the CDR3 DNA reads TGTGCCAGCAGTTACTCAGGGGCCACTGAAGCTTTCTTT.

This clonotype was counted many times. This chain joins TRBV28 and TRBJ1-6; D gene ambiguous. CDR1 is MDHEN and CDR2 is SYDVKM in the germline V gene. The CDR3 loop spans 16 amino acids. With 2 bases removed from V and 5 bases from J, the gap between germline ends came to 13 bases. CDR3 DNA: TGTGCCAGCAGTTTACTGGGTCCTCGGCATAATTCACCCCTCCACTTT. Residues: CASSLLGPRHNSPLHF.

This clonotype was recorded a few times. This chain connects TRBV5-4 to TRBJ1-2; TRBD1 aligns across 8 bases. V shed 4 bases, J shed 0 bases, and the junction held 5 bases outside the gene matches. This CDR3 is built from 15 residues. CDR1 is SGHNT and CDR2 is YYREEE in the germline V gene (reference sequence). In DNA form, the CDR3 reads TGTGCCAGCAGCATTCGGACAGGGCCTAACTATGGCTACACCTTC. It is translated as CASSIRTGPNYGYTF.

V usage is TRBV6-5 and J usage is TRBJ1-4; D is perhaps TRBD1 (6 bases). Germline V lookup: CDR1 MNHEY, CDR2 SVGAGI. V was trimmed by 5 bases and J by 6 bases, leaving 13 bases between them. The length of the CDR3 is 14 residues. Written as DNA, the CDR3 is TGTGCCAGCAGTACGCCGGGGGCCGATGAAAAACTGTTTTTT. Residues: CASSTPGADEKLFF.

The chain recombines TRBV7-9 with TRBJ2-7; the D call may be TRBD1 or TRBD2 (5 bases each). This CDR3 region has 15 residues. Germline CDR1 is SEHNR and CDR2 is FQNEAQ (reference sequence). Trimming stripped 1 base from V and 0 bases from J, with 10 bases between. CDR3 DNA sequence: TGTGCCAGCAGCTTAGAGGCAGGGAGCTCCTACGAGCAGTACTTC. Its translation: CASSLEAGSSYEQYF.

This clonotype was counted ten times or more. The chain recombines TRBV7-2 with TRBJ2-2; no clear D gene. The V end lost 4 bases, the J end lost 2 bases, and 2 bases lay between the germline ends. The CDR3 is 12 residues long. Germline CDR1 SGHTA, CDR2 FQGNSA. CDR3 region: CASSSNTGELFF. The CDR3 DNA reads as TGTGCCAGCAGCTCAAACACCGGGGAGCTGTTTTTT.